This T cell receptor (beta chain) was captured in a study of blood T cell repertoires in COVID-19. Study-level background: Samples representing acute and convalescent COVID-19 were sourced from the United States, Italy and Spain.

Losses at the gene ends were 0 bases for V and 8 bases for J; bases not matched to a gene: 10. CDR3 length: 17 residues. Germline V gene sequence: CDR1 SGHAT, CDR2 FQNNGV. In the source study's methods: Amplified reference gene primers provided the basis for estimating nucleated cell counts. Assay used: immunoSEQ multiplex PCR; TCRdb lists only in-frame clones, some missing. That table is the source of V, J and clone size, and D and trimming were worked out from the DNA. The table includes about 480,000 clones, approximately 90% detected once. The sample was peripheral blood. The rearrangement uses TRBV11-2 and TRBJ2-1; 10 bases are a match to TRBD2. The sequence was collected from a woman aged 30 to 39 with acute or convalescent COVID-19. The DNA of the CDR3 is TGTGCCAGCAGCTTAGATAGAGGAGCGGGGGGGTTTTATGAGCAGTTCTTC. Translation: CASSLDRGAGGFYEQFF.